One and the same sample provided the 12 T cell receptor beta chains below, sequenced in a study of molecular identifiers for immune sequencing clone quantification. MiXCR, run by TCRdb on the PCR reads, gives a single entry per CDR3 protein. The sample carries nearly 650,000 distinct CDR3 sequences, about 25% recorded once. What was sequenced was naive CD8+ T cells from blood, with Jurkat cell RNA spiked in. Subset given: FACS-sorted CD8+CD4-CCR7+CD45RA+ naive T cells. The receptors stem from a human donor in good health. Some libraries in this study had Jurkat cell RNA spiked in.

Concerning this clonotype itself: A read error may account for a junction end that differs from germline. V usage is TRBV7-2 and J usage is TRBJ2-5; D uncertain. This CDR3 has 17 residues. CDR1 and CDR2 from the germline V gene are SGHTA and FQGNSA. This CDR3 is CASRLNVWTTTQETQYF. In DNA form, the CDR3 reads TGTGCCAGCCGCTTAAACGTTTGGACCACAACCCAAGAGACCCAGTACTTC.

A word on this clonotype: This may be a read error: a much more frequent sequence differs by one nucleotide. The V call is TRBV29-1, the J call TRBJ2-7, with D unresolved. The ends were cut back, 4 bases at V and 3 bases at J, with 10 bases in the middle. The CDR3 consists of 12 residues. Germline V gene sequence: CDR1 SQVTM, CDR2 ANQGSEA. The CDR3 reads CSVVLWNYEQYF. Here the CDR3 DNA reads TGCAGCGTTGTCCTGTGGAACTACGAGCAGTACTTC.

In its sample, this clonotype was seen many times. V gene TRBV29-1 combines with J gene TRBJ2-1; tentative D call: TRBD2 (7 bases). From germline, CDR1 is SQVTM and CDR2 ANQGSEA. V lost 3 bases and J 2 bases, leaving 14 bases between the germline ends. The CDR3 runs to 15 residues. Here the CDR3 DNA reads TGCAGCGTTGAGGAGGTGCGGGGGCCCTACAATGAGCAGTTCTTC. It translates to CSVEEVRGPYNEQFF.

The chain links TRBV9 to TRBJ2-1; the match to TRBD2 covers 13 bases. The CDR3 runs 15 residues. J gave up 8 bases and V 3 bases, and 5 bases lay outside the gene matches. Germline V gene data show CDR1 as SGDLS and CDR2 as YYNGEE. The CDR3 region has the DNA TGTGCCAGCAGCGCACTAGCGGGAGGGCCTGATGAGCAGTTCTTC. The encoded protein is CASSALAGGPDEQFF.

This clonotype showed up just a few times. The chain recombines TRBV28 with TRBJ2-3; D unresolved. Germline CDR1 MDHEN, CDR2 SYDVKM. The ends were cut back, 2 bases at V and 4 bases at J, with 13 bases in the middle. The CDR3 totals 15 residues. This CDR3 reads CASSLRYRQPDTQYF. CDR3 in DNA: TGTGCCAGCAGTTTACGCTACCGACAACCAGATACGCAGTATTTT.

V gene TRBV3-1 combines with J gene TRBJ1-2; D gene uncertain. Germline CDR1 is LGHDT and CDR2 is YNNKEL (reference sequence). The CDR3 spans 14 residues. The V end lost 1 base, the J end lost 5 bases, and 11 bases lay between the germline ends. CDR3: CASSQGGRIYGYTF. The DNA for the CDR3 is TGTGCCAGCAGCCAAGGAGGACGGATTTATGGCTACACCTTC.

In this sample, this clonotype turned up many times. J is TRBJ2-5 and V is TRBV4-2, with 12 bases matching TRBD2. Trimming removed 4 bases from V and 1 base from J; junction bases left unmatched: 10. The CDR3 contains 18 residues. Germline loops: CDR1 LGHNA, CDR2 YNFKEQ. The CDR3 DNA sequence: TGTGCCAGCAGCCCCTGGACTAGCGGGGACTCTTCCCAAGAGACCCAGTACTTC. Its protein product is CASSPWTSGDSSQETQYF.

This clonotype was seen a handful of times. This chain uses TRBV24-1 with TRBJ2-3; 7 positions agree with TRBD1. The germline V gene has CDR1 KGHDR and CDR2 SFDVKD. V lost 3 bases and J lost 6; bases outside the gene matches: 11. The CDR3 runs to 16 residues. The CDR3 nucleotides are TGTGCCACCAGTGATGGGACAGTATACGGAGGTGATACGCAGTATTTT. This codes for CATSDGTVYGGDTQYF.

This clonotype showed up just a few times. V is TRBV12-3 or TRBV12-4 and J is TRBJ1-1, with 8 positions matching TRBD1. Unmatched junction bases numbered 10, after V lost 5 bases and J lost 11 bases. The CDR3 consists of 13 residues. The CDR3 DNA reads as TGTGCCAGCAGTCCTACAGGGGGTTTAGGGGCTTTCTTT. It translates to CASSPTGGLGAFF.

A few counts support this clonotype. CDR3 DNA sequence: TGTGCCAGTGTTAGCAAGAGGGCAGATACGCAGTATTTT. The encoded protein is CASVSKRADTQYF. The gene calls are TRBV19 and TRBJ2-3, with D tentatively TRBD2 (5 bases). The ends were cut back, 8 bases at V and 4 bases at J, with 13 bases in the middle. Germline V lookup: CDR1 LNHDA, CDR2 SQIVND (reference sequence). The CDR3 extends over 13 amino acids.

This clonotype was picked up a small number of times. The chain recombines TRBV14 with TRBJ2-7, with TRBD2 identical over 8 bases. This CDR3 has 16 amino acids. The germline V gene has CDR1 SGHDN and CDR2 FVKESK. Germline trimming cut 1 base from V and 6 bases from J; bases unmatched to any gene: 11. CDR3 sequence reads: CASSQGSGLVGGEQYF. The CDR3 DNA reads as TGTGCCAGCAGCCAAGGATCGGGACTAGTCGGCGGCGAGCAGTACTTC.

A few counts support this clonotype. This rearrangement joins TRBV27 to TRBJ2-2; D is undetermined. Trimming removed 4 bases at V and 7 bases at J, with 10 bases between. CDR1 and CDR2 from the germline V gene are MNHEY and SMNVEV (reference sequence). The CDR3 consists of 13 residues. The CDR3 region is CASSSGWGGELFF. DNA of the CDR3: TGTGCCAGCAGTTCAGGTTGGGGCGGGGAGCTGTTTTTT.